Given below is one TCR beta chain in context. The target antigen is unknown. The entry originates in a study of tumor-infiltrating lymphocytes in localized non-small cell lung cancer. Across the whole study: Some samples were collected after neoadjuvant chemotherapy; smokers, never-smokers and several histologies were included. Each patient gave resected tumor and non-adjacent uninvolved lung tissue. Study findings and constraints: TCRbeta sequencing showed higher T cell infiltration in tumors than uninvolved lung. TCR sequencing covered a subset of patients with enough tissue.

CDR1 and CDR2 (germline): SGHNT, YENEEA. Trimming cost V 4 bases and J 4 bases; bases outside gene matches: 9. This CDR3 has 17 amino acids. Data came from immunoSEQ multiplex PCR; TCRdb stores just in-frame clones and leaves some out. Of roughly 9,000 clones in the sample, approximately 80% were seen once. This TCR derives from a human donor with non-small cell lung cancer. The sample taken for sequencing was uninvolved lung tissue not adjacent to the tumor. The chain joins TRBV11-3 to TRBJ2-1, with 11 bases fitting TRBD2. For the CDR3, the DNA is TGTGCCAGCAGCTCGGACCAGGGACTAGCGGTATACAATGAGCAGTTCTTC. Its translation is CASSSDQGLAVYNEQFF.